This T cell receptor (beta chain) was identified during a study of T cell responses to AZD1222 COVID-19 vaccine. Study-wide findings and caveats: Spike-wide coverage was observed for vaccine-associated CD4 TCRs, with dominant responses at 160-218 and 743-854.

With regard to this clone: Its antigen is still unknown.

V gave up 2 bases and J gave up 6 bases, with 10 bases separating them. Germline V gene data show CDR1 as SGHRS and CDR2 as YFSETQ. The CDR3 runs 13 residues. TCRdb keeps only in-frame clones here, not all; method: immunoSEQ multiplex PCR. The sample gives 150,000 or so clones, about 90% of which show up once; 1.5% to 2% is in the top ten. The sequences come from peripheral blood, collected on day 0 of AZD1222 vaccination. The receptor was derived from an adult in good health. The chain is built from TRBV5-1 and TRBJ2-3; the D is unclear. The CDR3 protein is CASSFPAGDTQYF. CDR3 sequence (DNA): TGCGCCAGCAGCTTCCCAGCTGGCGATACGCAGTATTTT.